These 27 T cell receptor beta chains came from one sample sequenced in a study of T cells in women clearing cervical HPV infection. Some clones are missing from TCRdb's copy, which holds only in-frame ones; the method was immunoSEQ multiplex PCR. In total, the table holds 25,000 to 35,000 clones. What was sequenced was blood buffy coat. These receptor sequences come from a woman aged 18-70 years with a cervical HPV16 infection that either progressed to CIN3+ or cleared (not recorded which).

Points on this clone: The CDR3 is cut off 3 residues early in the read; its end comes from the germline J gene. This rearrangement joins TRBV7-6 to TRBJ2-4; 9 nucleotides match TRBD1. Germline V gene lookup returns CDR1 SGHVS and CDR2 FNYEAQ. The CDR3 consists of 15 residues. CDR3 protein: CASSLATGDRAGQYF. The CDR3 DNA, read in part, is TGTGCCAGCAGCTTAGCGACGGGGGACAGGGCTGGT.

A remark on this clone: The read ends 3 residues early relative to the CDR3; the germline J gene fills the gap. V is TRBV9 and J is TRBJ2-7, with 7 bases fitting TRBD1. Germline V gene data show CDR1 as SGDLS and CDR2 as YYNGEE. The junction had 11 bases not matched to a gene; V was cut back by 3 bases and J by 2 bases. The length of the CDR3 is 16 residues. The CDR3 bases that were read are TGTGCCAGCAGCGGGCCCGGGGTACAGGGGACCTACGAG. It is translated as CASSGPGVQGTYE. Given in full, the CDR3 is CASSGPGVQGTYEQYF.

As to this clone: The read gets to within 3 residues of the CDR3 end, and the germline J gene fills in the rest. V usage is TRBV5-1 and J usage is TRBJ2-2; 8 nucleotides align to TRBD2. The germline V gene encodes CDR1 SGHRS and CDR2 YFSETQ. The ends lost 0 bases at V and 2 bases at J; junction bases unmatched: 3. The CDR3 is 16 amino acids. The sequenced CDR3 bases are TGCGCCAGCAGCTTGGAGGTAGCGGGAAACACCGGGGAG. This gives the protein CASSLEVAGNTGE. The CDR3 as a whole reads CASSLEVAGNTGELFF.

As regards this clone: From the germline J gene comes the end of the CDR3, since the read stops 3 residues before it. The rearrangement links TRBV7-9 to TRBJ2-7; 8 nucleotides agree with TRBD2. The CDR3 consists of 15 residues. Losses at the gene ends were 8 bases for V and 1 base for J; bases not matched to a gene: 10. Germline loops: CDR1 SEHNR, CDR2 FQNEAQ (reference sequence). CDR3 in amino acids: CASEFIAGRSYEQYF. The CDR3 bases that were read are TGTGCCAGCGAATTCATAGCGGGGCGTTCCTACGAG. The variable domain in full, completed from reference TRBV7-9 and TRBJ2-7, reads DTGVSQNPRHKITKRGQNVTFRCDPISEHNRLYWYRQTLGQGPEFLTYFQNEAQLEKSRLLSDRFSAERPKGSFSTLEIQRTEQGDSAMYLCASEFIAGRSYEQYFGPGTRLTVT.

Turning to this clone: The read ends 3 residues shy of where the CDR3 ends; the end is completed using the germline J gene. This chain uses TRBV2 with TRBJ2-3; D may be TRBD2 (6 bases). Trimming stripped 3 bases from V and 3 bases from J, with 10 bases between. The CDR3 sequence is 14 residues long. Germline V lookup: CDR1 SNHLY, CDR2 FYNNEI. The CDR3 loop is CASSDLAGTDTQYF. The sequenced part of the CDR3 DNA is TGTGCCAGCAGTGATTTGGCGGGGACAGATACG.

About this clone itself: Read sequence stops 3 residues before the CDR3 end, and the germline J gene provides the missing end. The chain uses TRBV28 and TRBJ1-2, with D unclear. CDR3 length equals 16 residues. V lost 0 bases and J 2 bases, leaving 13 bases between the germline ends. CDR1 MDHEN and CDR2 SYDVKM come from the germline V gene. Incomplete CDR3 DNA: TGTGCCAGCAGTTTATGGACGGGGAGCCTCAACTATGGC. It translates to CASSLWTGSLNYG. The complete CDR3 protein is CASSLWTGSLNYGYTF.

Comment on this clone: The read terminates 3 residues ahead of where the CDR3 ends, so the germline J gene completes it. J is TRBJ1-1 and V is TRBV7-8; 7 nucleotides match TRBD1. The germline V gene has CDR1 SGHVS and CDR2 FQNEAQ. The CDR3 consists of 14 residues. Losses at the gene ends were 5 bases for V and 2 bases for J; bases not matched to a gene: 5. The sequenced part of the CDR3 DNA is TGTGCCAGCAGCCCCGGGACAGCTAACACTGAA. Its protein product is CASSPGTANTE. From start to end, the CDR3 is CASSPGTANTEAFF.

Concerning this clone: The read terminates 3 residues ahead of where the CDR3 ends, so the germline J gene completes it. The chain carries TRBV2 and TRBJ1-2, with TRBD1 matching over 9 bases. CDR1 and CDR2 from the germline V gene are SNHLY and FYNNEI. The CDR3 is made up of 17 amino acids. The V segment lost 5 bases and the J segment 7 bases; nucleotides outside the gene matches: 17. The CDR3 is CASSLRGQGGGVGGYTF. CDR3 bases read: TGTGCCAGCAGTCTCCGGGGACAGGGAGGGGGTGTAGGTGGC.

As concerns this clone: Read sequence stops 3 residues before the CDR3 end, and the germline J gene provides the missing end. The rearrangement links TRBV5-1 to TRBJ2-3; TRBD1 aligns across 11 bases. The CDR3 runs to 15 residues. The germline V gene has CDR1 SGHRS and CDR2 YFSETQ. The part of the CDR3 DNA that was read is TGCGCCAGCAGCTTCGGACAGGGGGCTATCCTAACG. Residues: CASSFGQGAILT. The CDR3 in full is CASSFGQGAILTQYF.

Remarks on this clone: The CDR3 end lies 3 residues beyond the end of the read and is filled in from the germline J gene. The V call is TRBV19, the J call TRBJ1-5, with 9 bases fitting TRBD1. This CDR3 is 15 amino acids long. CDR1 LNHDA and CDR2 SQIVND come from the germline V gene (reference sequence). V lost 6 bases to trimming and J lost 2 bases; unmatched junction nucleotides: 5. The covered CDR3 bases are TGTGCCAGTAGCTCACAGGGGGCTGGCAATCAGCCC. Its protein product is CASSSQGAGNQP. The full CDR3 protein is CASSSQGAGNQPQHF.

Here the CDR3 reads CASSSTSGGRGDTQYF. The DNA read from the CDR3 is TGCGCCAGCAGCTCTACTAGCGGGGGGCGCGGAGATACG. The genes are TRBV5-1 and TRBJ2-3, with 12 nucleotides matching TRBD2. The read terminates 3 residues ahead of where the CDR3 ends, so the germline J gene completes it. V gave up 3 bases and J gave up 5 bases; unmatched junction bases: 7. The length of the CDR3 is 16 residues. The germline V gene encodes CDR1 SGHRS and CDR2 YFSETQ.

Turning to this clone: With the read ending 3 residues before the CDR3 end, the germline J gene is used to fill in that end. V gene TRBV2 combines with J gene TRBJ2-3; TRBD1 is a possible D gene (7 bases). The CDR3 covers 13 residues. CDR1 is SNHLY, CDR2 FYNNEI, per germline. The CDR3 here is CASREGAGQPQYF. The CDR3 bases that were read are TGTGCCAGCAGGGAGGGGGCGGGACAGCCG. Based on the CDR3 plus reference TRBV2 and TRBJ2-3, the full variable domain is EPEVTQTPSHQVTQMGQEVILRCVPISNHLYFYWYRQILGQKVEFLVSFYNNEISEKSEIFDDQFSVERPDGSNFTLKIRSTKLEDSAMYFCASREGAGQPQYFGPGTRLTVL.

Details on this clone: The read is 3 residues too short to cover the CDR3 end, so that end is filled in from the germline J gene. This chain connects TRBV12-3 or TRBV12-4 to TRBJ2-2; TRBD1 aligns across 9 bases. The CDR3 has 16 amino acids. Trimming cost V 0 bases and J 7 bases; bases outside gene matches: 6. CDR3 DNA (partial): TGTGCCAGCAGTTTAGCCGGGACAGGGTCCGGCGGGGAG. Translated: CASSLAGTGSGGE. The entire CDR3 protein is CASSLAGTGSGGELFF.

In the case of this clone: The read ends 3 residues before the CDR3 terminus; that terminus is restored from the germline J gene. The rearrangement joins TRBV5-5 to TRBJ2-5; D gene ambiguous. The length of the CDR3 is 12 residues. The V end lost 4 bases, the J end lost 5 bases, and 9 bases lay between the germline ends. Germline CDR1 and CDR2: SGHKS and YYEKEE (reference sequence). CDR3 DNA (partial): TGTGCCAGCAGCGACGACGGGGAGACC. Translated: CASSDDGET. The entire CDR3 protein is CASSDDGETQYF. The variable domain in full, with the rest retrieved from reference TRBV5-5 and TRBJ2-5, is DAGVTQSPTHLIKTRGQQVTLRCSPISGHKSVSWYQQVLGQGPQFIFQYYEKEERGRGNFPDRFSARQFPNYSSELNVNALLLGDSALYLCASSDDGETQYFGPGTRLLVL.

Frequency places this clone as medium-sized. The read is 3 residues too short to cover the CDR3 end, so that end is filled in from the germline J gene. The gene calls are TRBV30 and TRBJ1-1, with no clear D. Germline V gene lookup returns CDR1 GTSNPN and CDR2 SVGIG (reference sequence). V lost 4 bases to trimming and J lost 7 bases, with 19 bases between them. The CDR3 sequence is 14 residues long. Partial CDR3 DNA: TGTGCCTGGACCATGAGCGCTCTACTAGATGAA. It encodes CAWTMSALLDE. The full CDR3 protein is CAWTMSALLDEAFF.

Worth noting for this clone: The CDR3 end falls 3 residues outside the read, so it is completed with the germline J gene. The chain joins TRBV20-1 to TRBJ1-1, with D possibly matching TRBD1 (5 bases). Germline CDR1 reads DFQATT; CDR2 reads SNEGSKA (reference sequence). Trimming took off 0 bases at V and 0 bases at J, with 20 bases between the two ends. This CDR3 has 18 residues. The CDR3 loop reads CSARDNRRTILMNTEAFF. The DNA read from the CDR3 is TGCAGTGCTAGAGATAACAGGAGGACGATCTTAATGAACACTGAA.

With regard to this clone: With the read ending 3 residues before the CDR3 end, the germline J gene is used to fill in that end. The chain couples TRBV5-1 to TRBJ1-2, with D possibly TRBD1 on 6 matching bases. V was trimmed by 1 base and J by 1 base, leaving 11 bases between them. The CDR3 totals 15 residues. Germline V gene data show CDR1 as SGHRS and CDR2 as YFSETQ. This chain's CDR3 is CASSLQRGSNYGYTF. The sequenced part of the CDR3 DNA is TGCGCCAGCAGCTTGCAAAGGGGGAGTAACTATGGC.

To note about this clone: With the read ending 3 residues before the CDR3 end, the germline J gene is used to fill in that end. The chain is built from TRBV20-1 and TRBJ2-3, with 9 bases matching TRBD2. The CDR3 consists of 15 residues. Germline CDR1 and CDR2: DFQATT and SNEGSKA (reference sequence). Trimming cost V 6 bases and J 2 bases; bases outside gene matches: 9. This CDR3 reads CSAIPSGAHTDTQYF. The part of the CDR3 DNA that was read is TGCAGTGCCATTCCTAGCGGGGCCCACACAGATACG.

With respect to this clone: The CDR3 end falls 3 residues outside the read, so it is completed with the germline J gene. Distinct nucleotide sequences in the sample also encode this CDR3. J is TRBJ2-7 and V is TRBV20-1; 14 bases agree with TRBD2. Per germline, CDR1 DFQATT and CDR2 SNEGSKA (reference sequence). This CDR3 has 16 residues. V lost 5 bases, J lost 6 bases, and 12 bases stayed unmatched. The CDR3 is CSARHGGLAGVAEQYF. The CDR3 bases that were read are TGCAGTGCTCGACATGGGGGACTAGCGGGAGTTGCCGAG.

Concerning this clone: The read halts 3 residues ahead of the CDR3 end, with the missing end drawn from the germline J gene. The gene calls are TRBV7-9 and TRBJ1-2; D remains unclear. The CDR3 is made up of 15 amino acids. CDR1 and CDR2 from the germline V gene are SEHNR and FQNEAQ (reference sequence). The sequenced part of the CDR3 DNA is TGTGCCAGCAGCCCCCGGGGATCCGCCAAAAACATC. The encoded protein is CASSPRGSAKNI. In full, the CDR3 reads CASSPRGSAKNIYTF.

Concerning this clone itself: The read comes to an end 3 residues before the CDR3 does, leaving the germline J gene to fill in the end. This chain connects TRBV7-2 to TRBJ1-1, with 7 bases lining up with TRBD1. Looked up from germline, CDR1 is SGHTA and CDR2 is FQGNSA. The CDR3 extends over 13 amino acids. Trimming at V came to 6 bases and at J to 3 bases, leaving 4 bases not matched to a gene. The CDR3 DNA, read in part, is TGTGCCAGCAGTCAAACAGGGGACACTGAA. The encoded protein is CASSQTGDTE. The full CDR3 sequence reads CASSQTGDTEAFF. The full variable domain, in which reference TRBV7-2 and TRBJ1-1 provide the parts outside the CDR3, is GAGVSQSPSNKVTEKGKDVELRCDPISGHTALYWYRQSLGQGLEFLIYFQGNSAPDKSGLPSDRFSAERTGGSVSTLTIQRTQQEDSAVYLCASSQTGDTEAFFGQGTRLTVV.

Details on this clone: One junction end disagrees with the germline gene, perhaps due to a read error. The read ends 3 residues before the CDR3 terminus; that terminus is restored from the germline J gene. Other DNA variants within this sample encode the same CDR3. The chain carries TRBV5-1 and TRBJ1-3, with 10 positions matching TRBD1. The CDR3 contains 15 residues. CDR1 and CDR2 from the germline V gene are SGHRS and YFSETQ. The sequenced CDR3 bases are TGCGCCAGCAGCCTTGGGACAGGGGCTGGAAACACT. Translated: CASSLGTGAGNT. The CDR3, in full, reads CASSLGTGAGNTIYF.

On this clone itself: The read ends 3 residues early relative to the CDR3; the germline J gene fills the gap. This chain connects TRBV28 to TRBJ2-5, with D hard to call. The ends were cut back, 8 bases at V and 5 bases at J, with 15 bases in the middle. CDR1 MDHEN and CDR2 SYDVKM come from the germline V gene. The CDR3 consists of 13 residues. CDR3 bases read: TGTGCCAGCGGCCTTCTAGATTTCGAGACC. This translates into CASGLLDFET. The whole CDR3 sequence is CASGLLDFETQYF.

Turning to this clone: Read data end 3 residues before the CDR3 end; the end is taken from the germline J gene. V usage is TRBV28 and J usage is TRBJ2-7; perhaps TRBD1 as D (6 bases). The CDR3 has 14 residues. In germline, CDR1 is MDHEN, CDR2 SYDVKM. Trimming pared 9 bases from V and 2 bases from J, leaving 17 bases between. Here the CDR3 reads CASTSPGQTYEQYF. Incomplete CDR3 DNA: TGTGCCAGTACTTCACCGGGACAAACCTACGAG.

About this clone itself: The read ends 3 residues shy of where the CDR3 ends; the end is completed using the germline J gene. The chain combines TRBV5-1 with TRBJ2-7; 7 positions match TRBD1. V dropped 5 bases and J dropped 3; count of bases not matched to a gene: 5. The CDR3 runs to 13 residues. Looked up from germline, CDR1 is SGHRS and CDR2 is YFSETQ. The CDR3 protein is CASSRGQDYEQYF. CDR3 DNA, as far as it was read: TGCGCCAGCAGTCGTGGACAGGACTACGAG.

The CDR3: CASSWTGENTEAFF. The CDR3 bases that were read are TGCGCCAGCAGCTGGACAGGGGAGAACACTGAA. The chain carries TRBV5-1 and TRBJ1-1; 9 nucleotides match TRBD1. The read is 3 residues too short to cover the CDR3 end, so that end is filled in from the germline J gene. Germline assignment: CDR1 SGHRS and CDR2 YFSETQ. V lost 3 bases to trimming and J lost 1 base; unmatched junction nucleotides: 1. The CDR3 totals 14 residues. Looking up the rest from reference TRBV5-1 and TRBJ1-1 gives the full variable domain: KAGVTQTPRYLIKTRGQQVTLSCSPISGHRSVSWYQQTPGQGLQFLFEYFSETQRNKGNFPGRFSGRQFSNSRSEMNVSTLELGDSALYLCASSWTGENTEAFFGQGTRLTVV.

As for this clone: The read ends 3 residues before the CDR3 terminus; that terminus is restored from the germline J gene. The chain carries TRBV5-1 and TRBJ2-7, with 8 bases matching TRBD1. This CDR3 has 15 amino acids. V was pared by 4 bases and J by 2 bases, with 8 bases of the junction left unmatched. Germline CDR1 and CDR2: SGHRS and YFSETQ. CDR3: CASSQTGGAAYEQYF. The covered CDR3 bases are TGCGCCAGCAGCCAAACAGGGGGAGCGGCCTACGAG.